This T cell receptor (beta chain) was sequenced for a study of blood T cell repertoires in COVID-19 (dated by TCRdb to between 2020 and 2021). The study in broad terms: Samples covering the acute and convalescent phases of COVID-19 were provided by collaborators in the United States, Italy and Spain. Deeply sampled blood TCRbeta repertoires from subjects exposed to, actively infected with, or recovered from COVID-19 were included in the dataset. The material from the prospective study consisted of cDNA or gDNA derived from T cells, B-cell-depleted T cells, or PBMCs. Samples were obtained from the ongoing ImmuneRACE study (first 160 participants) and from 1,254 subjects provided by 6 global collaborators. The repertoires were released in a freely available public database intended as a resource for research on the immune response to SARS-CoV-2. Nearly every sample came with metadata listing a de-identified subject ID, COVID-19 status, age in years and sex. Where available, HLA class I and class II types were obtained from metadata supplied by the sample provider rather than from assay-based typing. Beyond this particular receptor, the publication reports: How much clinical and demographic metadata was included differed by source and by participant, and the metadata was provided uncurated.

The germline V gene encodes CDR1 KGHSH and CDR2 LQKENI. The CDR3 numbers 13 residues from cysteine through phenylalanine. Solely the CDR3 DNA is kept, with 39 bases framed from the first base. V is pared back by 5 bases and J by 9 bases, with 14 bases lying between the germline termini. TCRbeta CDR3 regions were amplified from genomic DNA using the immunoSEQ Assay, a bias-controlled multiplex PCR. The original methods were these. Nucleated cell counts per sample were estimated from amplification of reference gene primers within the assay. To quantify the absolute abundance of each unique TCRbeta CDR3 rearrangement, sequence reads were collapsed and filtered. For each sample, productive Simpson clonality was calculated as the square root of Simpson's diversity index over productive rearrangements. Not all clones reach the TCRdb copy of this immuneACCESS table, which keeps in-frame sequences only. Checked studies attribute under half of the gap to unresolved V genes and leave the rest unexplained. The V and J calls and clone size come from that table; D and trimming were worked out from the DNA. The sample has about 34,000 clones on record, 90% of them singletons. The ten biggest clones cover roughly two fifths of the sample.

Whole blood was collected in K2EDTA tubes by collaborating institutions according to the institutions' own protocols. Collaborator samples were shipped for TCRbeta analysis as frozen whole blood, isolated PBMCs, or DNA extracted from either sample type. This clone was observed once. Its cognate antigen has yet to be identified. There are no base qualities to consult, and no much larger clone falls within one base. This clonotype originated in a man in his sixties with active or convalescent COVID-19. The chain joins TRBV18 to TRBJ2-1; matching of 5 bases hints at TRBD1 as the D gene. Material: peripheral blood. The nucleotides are TGTGCCAGCTCAGACACAGGCCGGAGTGAGCAGTTCTTC. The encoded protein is CASSDTGRSEQFF.